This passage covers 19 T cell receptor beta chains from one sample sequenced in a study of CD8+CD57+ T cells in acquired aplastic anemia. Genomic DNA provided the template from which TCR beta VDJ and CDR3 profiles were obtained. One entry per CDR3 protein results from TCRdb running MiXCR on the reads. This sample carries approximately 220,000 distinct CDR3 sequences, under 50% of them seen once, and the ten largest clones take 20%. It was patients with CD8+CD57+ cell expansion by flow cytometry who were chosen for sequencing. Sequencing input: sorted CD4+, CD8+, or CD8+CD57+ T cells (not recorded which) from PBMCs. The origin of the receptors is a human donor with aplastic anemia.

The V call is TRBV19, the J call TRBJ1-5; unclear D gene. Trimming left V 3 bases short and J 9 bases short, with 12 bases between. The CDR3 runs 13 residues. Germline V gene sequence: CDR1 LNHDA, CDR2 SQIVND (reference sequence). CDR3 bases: TGTGCCAGTAGTATGGGCCATAAATTGCCCCAGCATTTT. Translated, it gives CASSMGHKLPQHF.

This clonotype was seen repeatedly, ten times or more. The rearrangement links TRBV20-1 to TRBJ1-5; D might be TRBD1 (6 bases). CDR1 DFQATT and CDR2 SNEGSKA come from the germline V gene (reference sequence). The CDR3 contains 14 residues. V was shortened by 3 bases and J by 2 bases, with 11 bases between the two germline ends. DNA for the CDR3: TGCAGTGCTAGTACGACAGGTCGCAATCAGCCCCAGCATTTT. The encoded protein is CSASTTGRNQPQHF.

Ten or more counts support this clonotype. CDR3 in DNA: TGTGCCAGTAGCGACCTACGAGGGAGAACTAATGAAAAACTGTTTTTT. This codes for CASSDLRGRTNEKLFF. The V and J genes are TRBV19 and TRBJ1-4, with unresolved D. Germline CDR1 is LNHDA and CDR2 is SQIVND (reference sequence). The CDR3 has 16 residues. The V end lost 6 bases, the J end lost 1 base, and 15 bases lay between the germline ends.

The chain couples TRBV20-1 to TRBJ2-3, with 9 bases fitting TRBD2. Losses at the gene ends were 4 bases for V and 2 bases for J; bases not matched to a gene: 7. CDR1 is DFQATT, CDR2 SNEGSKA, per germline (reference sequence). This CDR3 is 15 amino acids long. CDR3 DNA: TGCAGTGCTAATCAGCGGGGGGCATCCACAGATACGCAGTATTTT. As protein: CSANQRGASTDTQYF.

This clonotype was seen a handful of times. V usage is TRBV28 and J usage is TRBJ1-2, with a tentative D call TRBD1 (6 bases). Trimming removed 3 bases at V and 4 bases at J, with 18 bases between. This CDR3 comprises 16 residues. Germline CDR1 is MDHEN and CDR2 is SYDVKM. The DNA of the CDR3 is TGTGCCAGCAGTTTGAACGACAGGAGAGTTATCTATGGCTACACCTTC. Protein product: CASSLNDRRVIYGYTF.

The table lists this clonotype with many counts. In DNA form, the CDR3 reads TGTGCCAGCAGATTCCCTTCCGGGACCCAGTCCTCCTACGAGCAGTACTTC. Translation: CASRFPSGTQSSYEQYF. This chain joins TRBV6-1 and TRBJ2-7; TRBD1 or TRBD2 may be the D gene (5 bases each). The CDR3 has 17 amino acids. V lost 6 bases, J lost 0 bases, and 21 bases lay in between. Looked up from germline, CDR1 is MNHNS and CDR2 is SASEGT.

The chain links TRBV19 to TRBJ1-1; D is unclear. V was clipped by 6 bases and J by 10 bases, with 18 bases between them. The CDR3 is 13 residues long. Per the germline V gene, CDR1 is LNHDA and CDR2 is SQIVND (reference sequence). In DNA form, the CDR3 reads TGTGCCAGTAGGGCTGGAGGCTCACTGCGAGCTTTCTTT. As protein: CASRAGGSLRAFF.

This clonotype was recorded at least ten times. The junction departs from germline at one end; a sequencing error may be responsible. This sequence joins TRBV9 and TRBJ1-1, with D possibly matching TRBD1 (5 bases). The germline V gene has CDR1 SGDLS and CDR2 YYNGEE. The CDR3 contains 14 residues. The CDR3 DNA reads TGTGCCAGCAGCGTGACAGTGCTGAACACTGGAGCTTTCTTT. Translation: CASSVTVLNTGAFF.

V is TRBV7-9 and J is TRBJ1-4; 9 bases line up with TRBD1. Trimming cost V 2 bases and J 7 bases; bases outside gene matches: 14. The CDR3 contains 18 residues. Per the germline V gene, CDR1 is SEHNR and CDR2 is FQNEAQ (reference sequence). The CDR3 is CASSLKAGGDRDSEKLFF. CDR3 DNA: TGTGCCAGCAGCTTAAAGGCCGGGGGGGACAGGGATAGTGAAAAACTGTTTTTT.

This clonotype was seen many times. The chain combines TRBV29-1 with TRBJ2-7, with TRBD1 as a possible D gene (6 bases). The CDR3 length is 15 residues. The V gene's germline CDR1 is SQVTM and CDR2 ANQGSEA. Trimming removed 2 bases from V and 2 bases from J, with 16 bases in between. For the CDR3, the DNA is TGCAGCGTTGAAAGAAACAGGGCCTTTCCCTACGAGCAGTACTTC. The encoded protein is CSVERNRAFPYEQYF.

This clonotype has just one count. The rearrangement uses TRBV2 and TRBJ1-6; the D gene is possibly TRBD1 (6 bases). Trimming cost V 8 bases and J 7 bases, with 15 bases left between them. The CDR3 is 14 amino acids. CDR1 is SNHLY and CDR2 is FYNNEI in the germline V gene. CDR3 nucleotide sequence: TGTGCCAGCGGACCGGGGACAAGGAATTCACCCCTCCACTTT. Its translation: CASGPGTRNSPLHF.

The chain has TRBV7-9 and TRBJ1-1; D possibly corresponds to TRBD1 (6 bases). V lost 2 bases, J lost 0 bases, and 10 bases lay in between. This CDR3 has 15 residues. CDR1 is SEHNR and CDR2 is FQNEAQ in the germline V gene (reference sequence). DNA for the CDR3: TGTGCCAGCAGCTTATCCGGGACAATGAACACTGAAGCTTTCTTT. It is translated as CASSLSGTMNTEAFF.

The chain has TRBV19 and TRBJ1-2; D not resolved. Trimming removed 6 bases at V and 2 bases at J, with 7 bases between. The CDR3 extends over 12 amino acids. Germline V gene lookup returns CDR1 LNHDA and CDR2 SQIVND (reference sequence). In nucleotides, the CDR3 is TGTGCCAGTAGGCGGTCAAACTATGGCTACACCTTC. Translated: CASRRSNYGYTF.

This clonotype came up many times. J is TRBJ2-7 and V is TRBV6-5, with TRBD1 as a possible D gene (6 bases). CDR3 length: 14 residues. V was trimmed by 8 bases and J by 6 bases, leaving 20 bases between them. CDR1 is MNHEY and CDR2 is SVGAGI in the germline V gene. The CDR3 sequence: CASQRGRGYFEQYF. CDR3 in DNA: TGTGCCAGCCAACGGGGAAGGGGGTATTTCGAGCAGTACTTC.

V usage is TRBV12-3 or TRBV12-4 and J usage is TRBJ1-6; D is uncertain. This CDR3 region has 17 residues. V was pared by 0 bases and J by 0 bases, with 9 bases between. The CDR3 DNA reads TGTGCCAGCAGTTTAGCTGACGCCTCCTCCTATAATTCACCCCTCCACTTT. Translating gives CASSLADASSYNSPLHF.

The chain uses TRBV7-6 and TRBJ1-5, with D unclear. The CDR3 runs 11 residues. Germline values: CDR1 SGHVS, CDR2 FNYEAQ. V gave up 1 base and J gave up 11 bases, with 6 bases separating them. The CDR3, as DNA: TGTGCCAGCAGCTTAGGGGAGACCCAGCATTTT. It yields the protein CASSLGETQHF. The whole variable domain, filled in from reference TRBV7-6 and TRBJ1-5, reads GAGVSQSPRYKVTKRGQDVALRCDPISGHVSLYWYRQALGQGPEFLTYFNYEAQQDKSGLPNDRFSAERPEGSISTLTIQRTEQRDSAMYRCASSLGETQHFGDGTRLSIL.

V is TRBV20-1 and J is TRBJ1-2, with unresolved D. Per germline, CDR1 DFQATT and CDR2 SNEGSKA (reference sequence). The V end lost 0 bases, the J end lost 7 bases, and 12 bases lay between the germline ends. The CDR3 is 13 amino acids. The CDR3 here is CSAREGTVGGYTF. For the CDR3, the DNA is TGCAGTGCTAGAGAGGGCACTGTTGGTGGCTACACCTTC.

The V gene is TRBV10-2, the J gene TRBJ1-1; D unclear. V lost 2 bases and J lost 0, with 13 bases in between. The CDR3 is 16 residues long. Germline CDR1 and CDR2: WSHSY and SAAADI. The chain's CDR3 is CASSETGVWMNTEAFF. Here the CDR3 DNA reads TGCGCCAGCAGTGAGACGGGTGTCTGGATGAACACTGAAGCTTTCTTT.

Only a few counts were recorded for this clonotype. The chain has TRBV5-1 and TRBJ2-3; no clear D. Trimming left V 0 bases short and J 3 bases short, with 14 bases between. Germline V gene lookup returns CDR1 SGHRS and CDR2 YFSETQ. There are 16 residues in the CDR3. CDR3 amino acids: CASSLAESPWTDTQYF. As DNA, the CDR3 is TGCGCCAGCAGCTTGGCCGAGTCCCCTTGGACAGATACGCAGTATTTT.